The next 30 T cell receptor beta chains were all read from a single sample in a study of blood T cell repertoires in COVID-19. The data were produced by immunoSEQ multiplex PCR, yet TCRdb's version contains in-frame clones alone and is incomplete. The data contain around 56,000 clones, around 81% of them singletons. The sample taken for sequencing was peripheral blood. The origin of the receptors is a man in his 60s with acute or convalescent COVID-19.

This clone was seen a few times. The chain links TRBV21-1 to TRBJ1-6; the listed D gene, TRBD1, was not tested against the DNA. TRBV21-1 is an annotated pseudogene. CDR3 length equals 17 residues. The chain's CDR3 is CASSPKRGCSYNSPLHF. The CDR3 DNA is TGTGCCAGCAGCCCAAAGAGGGGGTGCTCCTATAATTCACCCCTCCACTTT.

This rearrangement joins TRBV3-1 (or the pseudogene TRBV3-2) to TRBJ1-2, with D tentatively TRBD1 (6 bases). Per germline, CDR1 LGHDT and CDR2 YNNKEL (reference sequence). The CDR3 has 15 residues. The V end lost 0 bases, the J end lost 9 bases, and 17 bases lay between the germline ends. The CDR3 DNA reads TGTGCCAGCAGCCAAGACCGGGGGGGCGGTGTTAGCTACACCTTC. Translating gives CASSQDRGGGVSYTF.

CDR3 sequence reads: CASSKQGFGEQFF. As DNA, the CDR3 is TGTGCCAGCAGCAAACAGGGATTTGGTGAGCAGTTCTTC. The gene calls are TRBV21-1 and TRBJ2-1; the D call of TRBD1 is as the table states it, not checked on the DNA. TRBV21-1 is an annotated pseudogene. The CDR3 loop spans 13 amino acids.

The J gene is TRBJ2-3, the V gene TRBV19; possibly TRBD1 for D (5 bases). Trimming removed 5 bases from V and 0 bases from J, with 9 bases in between. Germline V gene data show CDR1 as LNHDA and CDR2 as SQIVND (reference sequence). The CDR3 consists of 14 residues. For the CDR3, the DNA is TGTGCCAGTAGTCTACAGGTTAGCACAGATACGCAGTATTTT. Its protein product is CASSLQVSTDTQYF.

The V and J genes are TRBV30 and TRBJ2-7; TRBD1 might be the D (5 bases). The length of the CDR3 is 12 residues. Germline CDR1 reads GTSNPN; CDR2 reads SVGIG (reference sequence). The V end lost 8 bases, the J end lost 0 bases, and 11 bases lay between the germline ends. CDR3 in amino acids: CAGRAHSYEQYF. CDR3 DNA: TGTGCCGGCAGGGCGCACTCCTACGAGCAGTACTTC.

This chain joins TRBV5-4 and TRBJ1-1; a weak D match, TRBD1 (6 bases). V was clipped by 3 bases and J by 3 bases, with 15 bases between them. Germline CDR1 is SGHNT and CDR2 is YYREEE (reference sequence). The CDR3 has 15 amino acids. The chain's CDR3 is CASSSKADRHTEAFF. CDR3 in DNA: TGTGCCAGCAGCTCTAAGGCCGACAGGCACACTGAAGCTTTCTTT.

The rearrangement uses TRBV18 and TRBJ1-5; 7 bases match TRBD1. In germline, CDR1 is KGHSH, CDR2 LQKENI. J gave up 5 bases and V 4 bases, and 5 bases lay outside the gene matches. This CDR3 is 14 amino acids long. Written as DNA, the CDR3 is TGTGCCAGCTCACGCGGACAGGAGTATCAGCCCCAGCATTTT. Translating it yields CASSRGQEYQPQHF.

The gene calls are TRBV5-1 and TRBJ2-1; possibly TRBD2 for D (6 bases). The CDR3 is made up of 15 amino acids. V was clipped by 4 bases and J by 0 bases, with 11 bases between them. Germline V gene sequence: CDR1 SGHRS, CDR2 YFSETQ. DNA of the CDR3: TGCGCCAGCAGCCGCGGGGATTCCTCCTACAATGAGCAGTTCTTC. This encodes CASSRGDSSYNEQFF.

This sequence joins TRBV2 and TRBJ2-7; 7 nucleotides line up with TRBD1. The germline CDR1 and CDR2 sequences are SNHLY and FYNNEI. The CDR3 is made up of 13 amino acids. V shed 11 bases, J shed 4 bases, and the junction held 11 bases outside the gene matches. CDR3 sequence (DNA): TGTGCCTCAGCCTTGAGACAGGGATACGAGCAGTACTTC. It codes for CASALRQGYEQYF.

This clone was detected a few times. The genes are TRBV6-5 and TRBJ2-2; 7 bases agree with TRBD1. CDR1 and CDR2 from the germline V gene are MNHEY and SVGAGI. Trimming at V came to 6 bases and at J to 4 bases, leaving 8 bases not matched to a gene. The CDR3 runs 15 residues. The chain's CDR3 is CASRPTGTVTGELFF. The CDR3 DNA reads TGTGCCAGCAGGCCTACCGGGACAGTCACCGGGGAGCTGTTTTTT.

The V and J genes are TRBV4-1 and TRBJ2-1; TRBD1 might be the D (6 bases). This CDR3 is built from 15 residues. V dropped 3 bases and J dropped 2 bases, with 11 bases sitting between them. Germline CDR1 MGHRA, CDR2 YSYEKL. CDR3 residues: CASSHPDRTYNEQFF. The DNA of the CDR3 is TGCGCCAGCAGCCACCCGGACAGAACCTACAATGAGCAGTTCTTC.

The chain has TRBV30 and TRBJ2-7, with 10 bases fitting TRBD1. The V and J ends lost 0 bases and 5 bases, in that order; junction bases with no gene match: 10. Germline V gene data show CDR1 as GTSNPN and CDR2 as SVGIG (reference sequence). CDR3 length: 16 residues. CDR3 in amino acids: CAWSVTGTGAVNEQYF. The CDR3 bases are TGTGCCTGGAGTGTAACCGGGACAGGGGCGGTTAACGAGCAGTACTTC.

The chain joins TRBV7-6 to TRBJ2-1; D perhaps matches TRBD1 (5 bases). The CDR3 is made up of 12 amino acids. V lost 4 bases and J lost 8, with 9 bases in between. CDR1 and CDR2 from the germline V gene are SGHVS and FNYEAQ. The DNA for the CDR3 is TGTGCCAGCAGCTCCAGGGCCCATGAGCAGTTCTTC. Encoded protein: CASSSRAHEQFF.

V is TRBV18 and J is TRBJ1-2, with D tentatively TRBD1 (6 bases). The germline CDR1 and CDR2 sequences are KGHSH and LQKENI. CDR3 length equals 13 residues. Trimming cost V 6 bases and J 6 bases, with 14 bases left between them. The CDR3 spells CASSPGQSNGYTF. CDR3 DNA sequence: TGTGCCAGCTCCCCCGGACAGTCGAATGGCTACACCTTC.

The genes are TRBV5-1 and TRBJ1-2; D call uncertain. Deletions cut 6 bases from V and 8 bases from J, with 20 bases between. CDR1 is SGHRS and CDR2 is YFSETQ in the germline V gene. The CDR3 extends over 14 amino acids. The CDR3, as DNA: TGCGCCAGCAACTTACAAGGAGGTCCCTCCGGCTACACCTTC. Translation gives CASNLQGGPSGYTF.

This clone has just a few counts. The chain combines TRBV7-2 with TRBJ2-5; 7 bases agree with TRBD1. Germline trimming cut 6 bases from V and 4 bases from J; bases unmatched to any gene: 5. In germline, CDR1 is SGHTA, CDR2 FQGNSA. The CDR3 runs 13 residues. The CDR3 loop reads CASRLTGVETQYF. In DNA, the CDR3 is TGTGCCAGCAGATTAACAGGGGTAGAGACCCAGTACTTC.

This chain uses TRBV18 with TRBJ2-3; D gene uncertain. Germline CDR1 reads KGHSH; CDR2 reads LQKENI. The CDR3 is made up of 15 amino acids. With 2 bases removed from V and 0 bases from J, the gap between germline ends came to 9 bases. CDR3 in amino acids: CASSPGQLSTDTQYF. Written as DNA, the CDR3 is TGTGCCAGCTCACCAGGGCAGCTTAGCACAGATACGCAGTATTTT.

The rearrangement uses TRBV6-6 and TRBJ1-5; 7 nucleotides line up with TRBD1. With V trimmed by 6 bases and J by 5 bases, 10 bases remained unmatched. Germline V lookup: CDR1 MNHNY, CDR2 SVGAGI (reference sequence). The CDR3 extends over 15 amino acids. CDR3 nucleotides: TGTGCCAGCAGACACGGACAGGTTGTTTATCAGCCCCAGCATTTT. Protein sequence: CASRHGQVVYQPQHF.

The chain links TRBV18 to TRBJ1-1, with D tentatively TRBD1 (5 bases). Trimming pared 2 bases from V and 4 bases from J, leaving 11 bases between. Germline CDR1 and CDR2: KGHSH and LQKENI. This CDR3 is built from 14 residues. CDR3 bases: TGTGCCAGCTCACCATCAGGGTTGGGCACTGAAGCTTTCTTT. Its translation is CASSPSGLGTEAFF.

Only one count was recorded for this clone. The rearrangement joins TRBV15 to TRBJ2-7; TRBD1 might be the D (6 bases). The V end lost 4 bases, the J end lost 4 bases, and 17 bases lay between the germline ends. The CDR3 consists of 15 residues. Germline V CDR1 and CDR2: LNHNV, YYDKDF (reference sequence). Written as DNA, the CDR3 is TGTGCCACCAGCACCTCGTCAGGGGTAGGGTACGAGCAGTACTTC. It translates to CATSTSSGVGYEQYF.

The CDR3 coding sequence is TGTGCCAGTAGTCCTCGGGACAGGTCTAACTATGGCTACACCTTC. It is translated as CASSPRDRSNYGYTF. This chain uses TRBV19 with TRBJ1-2, with 8 bases fitting TRBD1. Germline values: CDR1 LNHDA, CDR2 SQIVND (reference sequence). CDR3 size: 15 residues. J was trimmed by 0 bases and V by 5 bases; bases with no gene match: 5.

This rearrangement joins TRBV19 to TRBJ2-1; 7 bases align to TRBD1. J was trimmed by 2 bases and V by 10 bases; bases with no gene match: 11. There are 15 residues in the CDR3. Germline V gene sequence: CDR1 LNHDA, CDR2 SQIVND (reference sequence). The CDR3 nucleotides are TGTGCCACAGCAATTAAGGGACAGACCTACAATGAGCAGTTCTTC. Its protein is CATAIKGQTYNEQFF.

The CDR3 here is CASSQIGQGRAFTDTQYF. The CDR3 nucleotides read TGCGCCAGCAGCCAAATAGGACAGGGTCGCGCCTTCACAGATACGCAGTATTTT. V usage is TRBV4-1 and J usage is TRBJ2-3; 8 positions match TRBD1. This CDR3 has 18 amino acids. From germline, CDR1 is MGHRA and CDR2 YSYEKL. Trimming removed 2 bases from V and 2 bases from J; junction bases left unmatched: 12.

The V call is TRBV2, the J call TRBJ2-5; D not resolved. V lost 1 base and J 7 bases, leaving 10 bases between the germline ends. The CDR3 runs to 13 residues. The germline V gene has CDR1 SNHLY and CDR2 FYNNEI. CDR3 DNA: TGTGCCAGCAGTGAAGTTGGTACCGGGACCCAGTACTTC. This gives the protein CASSEVGTGTQYF.

The CDR3 region has the DNA TGTGCCAGCAGCTACAGCGGCGGTCAGCCCCAGCATTTT. Translation: CASSYSGGQPQHF. The chain combines TRBV7-2 with TRBJ1-5; D uncertain. CDR1 and CDR2 from the germline V gene are SGHTA and FQGNSA. With 4 bases removed from V and 6 bases from J, the gap between germline ends came to 10 bases. The CDR3 is 13 residues long.

This chain links TRBV6-5 with TRBJ2-7, with a weak D call TRBD1 (7 bases). This CDR3 spans 15 amino acids. Germline assignment: CDR1 MNHEY and CDR2 SVGAGI. Deletions cut 6 bases from V and 0 bases from J, with 15 bases between. The CDR3 nucleotides read TGTGCCAGCAGGGGGGGACAGATAAGCTCCTACGAGCAGTACTTC. Translating gives CASRGGQISSYEQYF.

The genes are TRBV2 and TRBJ1-1, with D possibly TRBD1 on 5 matching bases. Germline-derived CDR1 and CDR2 are SNHLY and FYNNEI. Trimming cost V 6 bases and J 5 bases, with 16 bases left between them. The CDR3 extends over 14 amino acids. The CDR3 spells CASSADTTGTEAFF. CDR3 bases: TGTGCCAGCAGCGCGGACACCACTGGGACTGAAGCTTTCTTT. The full variable domain, with the rest looked up from reference TRBV2 and TRBJ1-1, is EPEVTQTPSHQVTQMGQEVILRCVPISNHLYFYWYRQILGQKVEFLVSFYNNEISEKSEIFDDQFSVERPDGSNFTLKIRSTKLEDSAMYFCASSADTTGTEAFFGQGTRLTVV.

The V gene is TRBV5-1, the J gene TRBJ2-5; 10 nucleotides align to TRBD2. V lost 0 bases, J lost 5 bases, and 7 bases stayed unmatched. Germline V gives CDR1 SGHRS, CDR2 YFSETQ. This CDR3 contains 16 residues. The CDR3 DNA reads TGCGCCAGCAGCTTGGTGGCTAGCGGGGGCGGGGAGACCCAGTACTTC. Residues: CASSLVASGGGETQYF.

V gene TRBV24-1 combines with J gene TRBJ2-2; TRBD2 is a possible D gene (5 bases). This CDR3 spans 16 amino acids. Trimming cost V 0 bases and J 4 bases, with 11 bases left between them. In germline, CDR1 is KGHDR, CDR2 SFDVKD. For the CDR3, the DNA is TGTGCCACCAGTGATTTGGGGAGATCCGGCACCGGGGAGCTGTTTTTT. This codes for CATSDLGRSGTGELFF.

The rearrangement joins TRBV7-2 to TRBJ1-1; tentatively, D is TRBD1 (6 bases). V gave up 0 bases and J gave up 5 bases, with 16 bases separating them. The CDR3 sequence is 16 residues long. Germline assignment: CDR1 SGHTA and CDR2 FQGNSA. Here the CDR3 reads CASSLAPQGTYTEAFF. The DNA of the CDR3 is TGTGCCAGCAGCTTAGCCCCACAGGGAACGTATACTGAAGCTTTCTTT. Filled out from reference TRBV7-2 and TRBJ1-1, the complete variable domain reads GAGVSQSPSNKVTEKGKDVELRCDPISGHTALYWYRQSLGQGLEFLIYFQGNSAPDKSGLPSDRFSAERTGGSVSTLTIQRTQQEDSAVYLCASSLAPQGTYTEAFFGQGTRLTVV.